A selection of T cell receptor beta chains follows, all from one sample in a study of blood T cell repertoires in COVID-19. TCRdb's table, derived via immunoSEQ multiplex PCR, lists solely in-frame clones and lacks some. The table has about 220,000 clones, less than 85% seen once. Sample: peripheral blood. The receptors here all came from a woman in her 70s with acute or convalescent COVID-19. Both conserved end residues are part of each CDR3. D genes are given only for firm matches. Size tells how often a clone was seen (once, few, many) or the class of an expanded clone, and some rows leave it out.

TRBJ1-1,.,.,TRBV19,TGTGCCAGTAGTATATGGGGGGGACCGGAGGCTTTCTTT,CASSIWGGPEAFF
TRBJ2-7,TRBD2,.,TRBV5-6,TGTGCCAGCAGCTTGACTAGCGGGGCGCTCTACGAGCAGTACTTC,CASSLTSGALYEQYF
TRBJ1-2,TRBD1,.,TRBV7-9,TGTGCCAGCAGCTTGGGACAGGGGGTCGGAATTTACACCTTC,CASSLGQGVGIYTF
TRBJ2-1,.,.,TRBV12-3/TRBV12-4,TGTGCCAGCAGCTACTACGACAGAAATGAGCAGTTCTTC,CASSYYDRNEQFF
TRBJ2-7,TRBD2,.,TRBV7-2,TGTGCCAGCAGCTTAGCCCTAGCGGGGGGGACCTACGAGCAGTACTTC,CASSLALAGGTYEQYF
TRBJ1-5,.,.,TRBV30,TGTGCCTGGAGTGGGCAGGGGAATCAGCCCCAGCATTTT,CAWSGQGNQPQHF
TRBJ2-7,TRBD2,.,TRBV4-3,TGCGCCAGCAGCCAAGTGCTAGCGGGGGGGCCCTACGAGCAGTACTTC,CASSQVLAGGPYEQYF
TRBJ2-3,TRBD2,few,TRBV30,TGTGCCAAATCTAGCGGGTTTAAGACAGATACGCAGTATTTT,CAKSSGFKTDTQYF
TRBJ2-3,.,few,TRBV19,TGTGCCAGTAGTAGCTCACAGGGGGGGCCAGATACGCAGTATTTT,CASSSSQGGPDTQYF
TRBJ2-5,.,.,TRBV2,TGTGCCAGCAGTGCGAGCGAGACCCAGTACTTC,CASSASETQYF
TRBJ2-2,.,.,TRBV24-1,TGTGCCACCAGTGATGGACAGACGAACACCGGGGAGCTGTTTTTT,CATSDGQTNTGELFF
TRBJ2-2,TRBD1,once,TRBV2,TGTGCCAGCAGCGCACAGGGGGCGGCGAACACCGGGGAGCTGTTTTTT,CASSAQGAANTGELFF
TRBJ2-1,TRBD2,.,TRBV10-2,TGCGCCAGCATGCGGCTAGCGGGCGACAATGAGCAGTTCTTC,CASMRLAGDNEQFF
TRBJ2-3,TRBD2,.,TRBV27,TGTGCCAGCAGCCCCCGGGCGGGGGGGCAGGATACGCAGTATTTT,CASSPRAGGQDTQYF
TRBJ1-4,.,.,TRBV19,TGTGCCAGTAGTAGGACGCCAGGGGCAACTAATGAAAAACTGTTTTTT,CASSRTPGATNEKLFF
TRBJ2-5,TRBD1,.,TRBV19,TGTGCCAGTAGCCCGACAGGGGAAGAGACCCAGTACTTC,CASSPTGEETQYF
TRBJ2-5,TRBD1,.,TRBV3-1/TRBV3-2,TGTGCCAGCAGCCAAGGACAGGGTGCCCCAGAGACCCAGTACTTC,CASSQGQGAPETQYF
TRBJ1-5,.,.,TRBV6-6,TGTGCCAGCAGTTACACATCAGGGTTCCAGCCCCAGCATTTT,CASSYTSGFQPQHF
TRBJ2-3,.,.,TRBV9,TGTGCCAGCAGCGTATCTAGCGTGGATACGCAGTATTTT,CASSVSSVDTQYF
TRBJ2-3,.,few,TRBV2,TGTGCCAGCACGGTTAGCACAGATACGCAGTATTTT,CASTVSTDTQYF
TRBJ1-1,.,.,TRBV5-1,TGCGCCAGCAGCTTTCGAGGGCTTGGGGGCCCCGCTTTCTTT,CASSFRGLGGPAFF
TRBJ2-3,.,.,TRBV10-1,TGCGCCATCAAACCTAACAGGGATTCAGCAGATACGCAGTATTTT,CAIKPNRDSADTQYF